A single sample gave rise to the 7 T cell receptor beta chains below, sequenced in a study of cytomegalovirus exposure and HLA in healthy donors. A multiplex PCR was run with 60 Vbeta primers and 13 Jbeta primers. The protocol was immunoSEQ multiplex PCR, while the TCRdb copy is restricted to in-frame clones and leaves out a portion. The sample includes about 190,000 clones, more than 65% of them seen just once. Sequenced sample: PBMCs. These receptors all come from a woman aged 30 to 39 in good health and CMV-seropositive.

The chain employs TRBV21-1 and TRBJ1-4; the DNA was not compared with TRBD1, the D call given in the table. TRBV21-1 is annotated as a pseudogene. This CDR3 has 14 amino acids. The CDR3 bases are TGTGCCAGCAGCAAATCCCAGGGGAATGAAAAACTGTTTTTT. Protein sequence: CASSKSQGNEKLFF.

This clone turned up a few times. CDR3 coding DNA: TGTGCCAGCAGTGAACGCGGAAGTTCCGAGCAGTACTTC. This codes for CASSERGSSEQYF. J is TRBJ2-7 and V is TRBV6-1; no firm D call. The CDR3 totals 13 residues. Trimming took 2 bases from V and 6 from J, leaving 11 bases between them. CDR1 is MNHNS and CDR2 is SASEGT in the germline V gene.

This clone has only a few counts. The rearrangement joins TRBV9 to TRBJ2-2; possibly TRBD2 for D (5 bases). Between the trimmed V and J ends, which lost 3 bases and 0 bases, there was a span of 9 bases. CDR1 is SGDLS and CDR2 is YYNGEE in the germline V gene. This CDR3 comprises 15 residues. CDR3 protein: CASSGTLSNTGELFF. In nucleotides, the CDR3 is TGTGCCAGCAGCGGGACTCTTTCGAACACCGGGGAGCTGTTTTTT.

The chain employs TRBV5-4 and TRBJ2-4; D possibly corresponds to TRBD1 (5 bases). CDR1 and CDR2 from the germline V gene are SGHNT and YYREEE (reference sequence). This CDR3 has 14 amino acids. Trimming took 2 bases from V and 1 from J, leaving 7 bases between them. CDR3 bases: TGTGCCAGCAGCTTTCAGGGCGCCAAAAACATTCAGTACTTC. This translates into CASSFQGAKNIQYF.

This chain connects TRBV18 to TRBJ2-7; the match to TRBD2 covers 8 bases. The CDR3 is made up of 14 amino acids. Trimming took 2 bases from V and 4 from J; bases not matched to a gene: 4. Looked up from germline, CDR1 is KGHSH and CDR2 is LQKENI. The CDR3 loop is CASSPGLAVYEQYF. The CDR3 nucleotides are TGTGCCAGCTCACCAGGACTAGCAGTATACGAGCAGTACTTC.

V gene TRBV14 combines with J gene TRBJ2-5; TRBD2 aligns across 7 bases. The trim removed 1 base at V and 4 bases at J, leaving 18 bases unmatched. CDR3 length: 19 residues. Germline V gives CDR1 SGHDN, CDR2 FVKESK. The CDR3 spells CASSQGANPGGPHRETQYF. CDR3 DNA: TGTGCCAGCAGCCAAGGGGCGAATCCGGGAGGCCCCCACCGAGAGACCCAGTACTTC.

This clone was recorded once. The rearrangement links TRBV28 to TRBJ2-3, with 10 bases that match TRBD2. CDR3 size: 16 residues. The ends lost 1 base at V and 5 bases at J; junction bases unmatched: 6. CDR1 is MDHEN and CDR2 is SYDVKM in the germline V gene. In DNA form, the CDR3 reads TGTGCCAGCAGTTTATCCCTAGCGGGAGTCGGAGATACGCAGTATTTT. As protein: CASSLSLAGVGDTQYF.